This T cell receptor (beta chain) was profiled in a study of beta chain features in type 1 diabetes. Study in general: Regarding age, gender and cell yields, patients proved similar to healthy donors.

The CDR3 length is 13 residues. The V and J ends lost 6 bases and 2 bases, in that order; junction bases with no gene match: 1. Germline V gene data show CDR1 as MDHEN and CDR2 as SYDVKM. Sorted populations all had greater than 98% purity. Since all of the isolated RNA was reverse transcribed, expressed TCRB transcripts were what got sequenced. Clones were sequenced by immunoSEQ multiplex PCR, and TCRdb holds only the in-frame ones, with some missing. In the table there are approximately 400,000 clones, roughly 16% of which are singletons. This clone has a handful of counts. The same CDR3 can be traced to other DNA sequences in this sample.

This sequence joins TRBV28 and TRBJ2-4, with 7 bases matching TRBD1. The clonotype was recovered from a woman aged 18-30 years in good health. The sequenced sample consisted of naive CD4+ T cells from blood. The CDR3 here is CASRQGTKNIQYF. The CDR3 nucleotides read TGTGCCAGCAGACAGGGGACCAAAAACATTCAGTACTTC.